This entry lists 27 T cell receptor beta chains sequenced from one sample in a study of graft-versus-host responses after intestinal transplantation. TCRdb keeps only in-frame clones here, not all; method: immunoSEQ multiplex PCR. The repertoire holds 25,000 to 30,000 clones, with 82% as singletons. These receptors lack a known antigen. The sample consisted of unstimulated CD4+ T cells sorted from spleen or lymph node cells, taken before intestinal transplant. The receptors stem from a human donor who received an intestinal transplant.

This clone occurred a few times. The V and J genes are TRBV5-6 and TRBJ1-3; possibly TRBD1 for D (5 bases). The CDR3 is made up of 15 amino acids. The V gene's germline CDR1 is SGHDT and CDR2 YYEEEE. The V gene lost 0 bases and the J gene lost 0 bases, with 7 bases spanning the gap. CDR3 sequence reads: CASSLGGGSGNTIYF. The CDR3 DNA reads as TGTGCCAGCAGCTTGGGTGGGGGCTCTGGAAACACCATATATTTT.

V usage is TRBV7-6 and J usage is TRBJ2-5; perhaps TRBD2 as D (6 bases). Judging by the DNA end, TRBJ2-7 fits better; the J call may be wrong. The germline V gene has CDR1 SGHVS and CDR2 FNYEAQ. This CDR3 has 15 amino acids. CDR3 region: CASSPGVEGRNEQYF. The CDR3 DNA follows: TGTGCCAGCAGCCCCGGGGTGGAGGGAAGGAACGAGCAGTACTTC.

This rearrangement joins TRBV6-6 to TRBJ2-2; 8 positions match TRBD1. Germline CDR1 reads MNHNY; CDR2 reads SVGAGI (reference sequence). The J segment lost 6 bases and the V segment lost 6 bases, leaving 9 bases of the junction unmatched. This CDR3 comprises 15 residues. CDR3 region: CASSLAAGGAGELFF. CDR3 DNA sequence: TGTGCCAGCAGCCTCGCGGCAGGGGGCGCCGGGGAGCTGTTTTTT.

This clone showed up just a few times. The J gene is TRBJ2-2, the V gene TRBV7-9, with 8 positions matching TRBD2. Looked up from germline, CDR1 is SEHNR and CDR2 is FQNEAQ (reference sequence). J lost 3 bases, V lost 4 bases, and 4 bases had no gene match. The CDR3 contains 15 residues. CDR3 bases: TGTGCCAGCAGCTCGGGGGGGCTCCACACCGGGGAGCTGTTTTTT. This encodes CASSSGGLHTGELFF.

The chain is built from TRBV5-1 and TRBJ1-2; D unresolved. The CDR3 runs to 14 residues. Germline-derived CDR1 and CDR2 are SGHRS and YFSETQ. The V and J ends lost 0 bases and 3 bases respectively, with 9 bases between them. The CDR3 region is CASSLAAAYYGYTF. DNA of the CDR3: TGCGCCAGCAGCTTGGCCGCAGCATACTATGGCTACACCTTC.

The chain recombines TRBV19 with TRBJ2-7; 11 bases fit TRBD1. The trim removed 5 bases at V and 2 bases at J, leaving 2 bases unmatched. The CDR3 has 14 residues. CDR1 and CDR2 from the germline V gene are LNHDA and SQIVND (reference sequence). CDR3 coding DNA: TGTGCCAGTAGTTCGGGACAGGGGGCCTACGAGCAGTACTTC. Amino acid sequence: CASSSGQGAYEQYF.

This clone was seen only once. V usage is TRBV4-1 and J usage is TRBJ2-1, with 8 positions matching TRBD2. Trimming took 1 base from V and 2 from J; bases not matched to a gene: 7. Germline-derived CDR1 and CDR2 are MGHRA and YSYEKL. CDR3 size: 17 residues. CDR3 sequence: CASSQGKTSDTYNEQFF. The CDR3 DNA reads as TGCGCCAGCAGCCAAGGCAAGACTAGCGATACCTACAATGAGCAGTTCTTC.

This chain joins TRBV9 and TRBJ2-2, with TRBD2 matching 8 bases. Germline lookup yields CDR1 SGDLS and CDR2 YYNGEE. The V gene end was trimmed by 6 bases and the J gene end by 2 bases; junction bases not matched to a gene: 6. CDR3 length: 15 residues. The CDR3 region is CASTHTSGNTGELFF. CDR3 in DNA: TGTGCCAGCACACACACTAGCGGTAACACCGGGGAGCTGTTTTTT.

The chain has TRBV9 and TRBJ2-3; D is undetermined. CDR1 and CDR2 (germline): SGDLS, YYNGEE. Trimming left V 4 bases short and J 4 bases short, with 10 bases between. The CDR3 is 13 residues long. Here the CDR3 DNA reads TGTGCCAGCAGCTTAAGATGGGCAGATACGCAGTATTTT. Its protein is CASSLRWADTQYF.

This clone was seen a few times. The chain recombines TRBV13 with TRBJ2-6, with 8 bases identical to TRBD1. The germline V gene encodes CDR1 PRHDT and CDR2 FYEKMQ (reference sequence). This CDR3 is 17 amino acids long. V shed 2 bases and J 2 bases; nucleotides not matched to a gene: 5. The CDR3 sequence: CASSLQGARPGANVLTF. The CDR3 DNA is TGTGCCAGCAGCTTACAGGGGGCACGGCCTGGGGCCAACGTCCTGACTTTC.

The J gene is TRBJ2-3, the V gene TRBV5-1; D is perhaps TRBD1 or TRBD2 (6 bases each). V lost 1 base, J lost 4 bases, and 13 bases lay in between. The CDR3 contains 15 residues. Germline assignment: CDR1 SGHRS and CDR2 YFSETQ. The CDR3 sequence: CASSLRGAAPDTQYF. The CDR3 DNA sequence: TGCGCCAGCAGCTTGAGGGGGGCCGCCCCAGATACGCAGTATTTT.

The chain recombines TRBV18 with TRBJ2-7; TRBD2 matches 8 bases. This CDR3 contains 15 residues. Losses at the gene ends were 1 base for V and 0 bases for J; bases not matched to a gene: 2. Germline V gene lookup returns CDR1 KGHSH and CDR2 LQKENI. The CDR3 reads CASSPRAGGSYEQYF. CDR3 in DNA: TGTGCCAGCTCACCACGGGCGGGGGGCTCCTACGAGCAGTACTTC.

This chain links TRBV18 with TRBJ2-5; TRBD2 agrees at 12 bases. The CDR3 has 14 amino acids. CDR1 is KGHSH, CDR2 LQKENI, per germline. Trimming at V came to 3 bases and at J to 4 bases, leaving 0 bases not matched to a gene. CDR3 nucleotides: TGTGCCAGCTCACCGGGACTAGCGGGAGAGACCCAGTACTTC. Its translation is CASSPGLAGETQYF.

The gene calls are TRBV10-1 and TRBJ2-7, with 11 positions matching TRBD2. Germline CDR1 is WNHNN and CDR2 is SYGVQD (reference sequence). The CDR3 spans 14 residues. V gave up 3 bases and J gave up 5 bases; unmatched junction bases: 3. The chain's CDR3 is CASSDELAGDEQYF. CDR3 nucleotides: TGCGCCAGCAGTGATGAACTAGCGGGAGACGAGCAGTACTTC.

DNA of the CDR3: TGTGCCAGCAGTTACGAGGGGGACGCCTACGAGCAGTACTTC. This sequence encodes CASSYEGDAYEQYF. The V call is TRBV6-6, the J call TRBJ2-7, with D perhaps TRBD1 (6 bases). The length of the CDR3 is 14 residues. The V gene lost 2 bases and the J gene lost 2 bases, with 10 bases spanning the gap. From germline, CDR1 is MNHNY and CDR2 SVGAGI (reference sequence).

This clone has just one count. The chain uses TRBV28 and TRBJ1-1; D unresolved. Between the trimmed V and J ends, which lost 5 bases and 0 bases, there was a span of 16 bases. This CDR3 is built from 16 residues. CDR1 and CDR2 from the germline V gene are MDHEN and SYDVKM. CDR3 coding DNA: TGTGCCAGCAGTCTTCCCGGGGTTCCCATGAACACTGAAGCTTTCTTT. It yields the protein CASSLPGVPMNTEAFF.

The J gene is TRBJ1-2, the V gene TRBV19; D remains ambiguous. Germline-derived CDR1 and CDR2 are LNHDA and SQIVND (reference sequence). V lost 0 bases and J 2 bases, leaving 10 bases between the germline ends. The CDR3 is 15 amino acids. In nucleotides, the CDR3 is TGTGCCAGTAGTATAGATCATACGGCCAACTATGGCTACACCTTC. Amino acids: CASSIDHTANYGYTF.

The chain has TRBV25-1 and TRBJ2-1; tentative D call: TRBD1 (6 bases). The CDR3 runs 16 residues. V lost 1 base and J lost 1, with 11 bases in between. CDR1 is MGHDK, CDR2 SYGVNS, per germline. The CDR3 loop is CASSELVGASYNEQFF. The CDR3 DNA reads TGTGCCAGCAGTGAATTGGTGGGGGCTTCCTACAATGAGCAGTTCTTC.

The J gene is TRBJ1-5, the V gene TRBV5-1; 7 nucleotides line up with TRBD1. The length of the CDR3 is 15 residues. Losses at the gene ends were 3 bases for V and 1 base for J; bases not matched to a gene: 4. Germline lookup yields CDR1 SGHRS and CDR2 YFSETQ. This chain's CDR3 is CASSYDRESNQPQHF. The CDR3 nucleotides are TGCGCCAGCAGCTACGACAGGGAAAGCAATCAGCCCCAGCATTTT. Full variable domain (rest looked up from reference TRBV5-1 and TRBJ1-5): KAGVTQTPRYLIKTRGQQVTLSCSPISGHRSVSWYQQTPGQGLQFLFEYFSETQRNKGNFPGRFSGRQFSNSRSEMNVSTLELGDSALYLCASSYDRESNQPQHFGDGTRLSIL.

The chain employs TRBV29-1 and TRBJ2-5; tentative D call: TRBD1 (6 bases). V lost 2 bases, J lost 4 bases, and 17 bases lay in between. CDR1 SQVTM and CDR2 ANQGSEA come from the germline V gene. This CDR3 has 15 amino acids. Written as DNA, the CDR3 is TGCAGCGTTGAAAAGTGGGCAGGGGTGGGAGAGACCCAGTACTTC. Its translation is CSVEKWAGVGETQYF. The entire variable domain, with the rest obtained from reference TRBV29-1 and TRBJ2-5, is as follows: SAVISQKPSRDICQRGTSLTIQCQVDSQVTMMFWYRQQPGQSLTLIATANQGSEATYESGFVIDKFPISRPNLTFSTLTVSNMSPEDSSIYLCSVEKWAGVGETQYFGPGTRLLVL.

This clone was seen a handful of times. The CDR3 DNA reads as TGCAGCGCCGGGGACAGAAATGGCTACACCTTC. Protein product: CSAGDRNGYTF. The chain employs TRBV29-1 and TRBJ1-2; 7 bases line up with TRBD1. The ends lost 7 bases at V and 6 bases at J; junction bases unmatched: 5. This CDR3 has 11 residues. Germline CDR1 is SQVTM and CDR2 is ANQGSEA.

The chain recombines TRBV6-6 with TRBJ1-3, with D possibly matching TRBD1 (5 bases). With 2 bases removed from V and 0 bases from J, the gap between germline ends came to 8 bases. Germline values: CDR1 MNHNY, CDR2 SVGAGI (reference sequence). This CDR3 is built from 15 residues. CDR3 amino acids: CASSYPDNSGNTIYF. The CDR3 coding sequence is TGTGCCAGCAGTTACCCGGACAACTCTGGAAACACCATATATTTT.

The chain recombines TRBV5-6 with TRBJ2-7; D may match TRBD1 or TRBD2 (5 bases each). Germline assignment: CDR1 SGHDT and CDR2 YYEEEE. V was clipped by 5 bases and J by 4 bases, with 16 bases between them. The CDR3 covers 14 residues. As DNA, the CDR3 is TGTGCCAGCAGTTACCCCGGGACCGTTTACGAGCAGTACTTC. It codes for CASSYPGTVYEQYF.

The V gene is TRBV4-2, the J gene TRBJ2-2; 14 nucleotides line up with TRBD2. Germline trimming cut 5 bases from V and 6 bases from J; bases unmatched to any gene: 2. There are 15 residues in the CDR3. Germline lookup yields CDR1 LGHNA and CDR2 YNFKEQ. The CDR3 sequence is CASSGGLAGAGELFF. In DNA, the CDR3 is TGTGCCAGCAGCGGGGGACTAGCGGGAGCCGGGGAGCTGTTTTTT.

The chain uses TRBV5-1 and TRBJ2-1, with D possibly matching TRBD1 (6 bases). Germline CDR1 is SGHRS and CDR2 is YFSETQ. Deletions cut 0 bases from V and 14 bases from J, with 15 bases between. The CDR3 runs 13 residues. The chain's CDR3 is CASSLGYREGEFF. The CDR3 DNA sequence: TGCGCCAGCAGCTTGGGTTACCGAGAGGGGGAGTTCTTC. The variable domain in full, with the rest retrieved from reference TRBV5-1 and TRBJ2-1, is KAGVTQTPRYLIKTRGQQVTLSCSPISGHRSVSWYQQTPGQGLQFLFEYFSETQRNKGNFPGRFSGRQFSNSRSEMNVSTLELGDSALYLCASSLGYREGEFFGPGTRLTVL.

The gene calls are TRBV11-2 and TRBJ1-2, with D hard to call. V lost 5 bases, J lost 0 bases, and 22 bases lay in between. CDR1 is SGHAT, CDR2 FQNNGV, per germline. The CDR3 totals 18 residues. The CDR3 here is CASSPFLPGLTSNYGYTF. DNA of the CDR3: TGTGCCAGCAGCCCCTTTCTGCCGGGCCTCACGTCTAACTATGGCTACACCTTC.

This clone was recorded once. The J gene is TRBJ2-1, the V gene TRBV7-2; D gene unclear. CDR1 SGHTA and CDR2 FQGNSA come from the germline V gene. This CDR3 spans 14 amino acids. V lost 0 bases to trimming and J lost 0 bases, with 3 bases between them. CDR3 protein: CASSLASSYNEQFF. DNA of the CDR3: TGTGCCAGCAGCTTAGCGAGCTCCTACAATGAGCAGTTCTTC.